Presented here are 26 T cell receptor beta chains from one specimen sequenced in a study of cytomegalovirus exposure and HLA in healthy donors. Primers for the PCR totalled 60 Vbeta and 13 Jbeta. Profiled with immunoSEQ multiplex PCR; TCRdb holds only in-frame clones, not every one. The repertoire holds around 130,000 clones, with 70% as singletons. Input material: PBMCs. Source of these receptors: a woman aged 25-40 years in good health and CMV-seronegative.

The chain recombines TRBV21-1 with TRBJ1-6. TRBV21-1 is flagged as a pseudogene. The CDR3 runs 15 residues. CDR3 sequence: CASSPGTLALSPLHF. CDR3 DNA: TGTGCCAGCAGCCCCGGGACTCTCGCCCTTTCACCCCTCCACTTT.

In its sample, this clone was seen once. The chain links TRBV19 to TRBJ1-1; 8 bases map to TRBD1. The CDR3 loop spans 13 amino acids. Germline V CDR1 and CDR2: LNHDA, SQIVND (reference sequence). The trim removed 3 bases at V and 11 bases at J, leaving 8 bases unmatched. The CDR3 loop reads CASSMEDRDRAFF. CDR3 nucleotides: TGTGCCAGTAGTATGGAGGACCGGGACAGGGCTTTCTTT.

The chain couples TRBV10-3 to TRBJ2-1; TRBD1 is a possible D gene (6 bases). With 8 bases removed from V and 6 bases from J, the gap between germline ends came to 17 bases. From germline, CDR1 is ENHRY and CDR2 SYGVKD. The CDR3 consists of 14 residues. This chain's CDR3 is CAIGTGTRGNEQFF. CDR3 coding DNA: TGTGCCATCGGCACCGGGACAAGGGGCAATGAGCAGTTCTTC.

V is TRBV30 and J is TRBJ2-3; TRBD2 aligns across 15 bases. This CDR3 comprises 15 residues. With 5 bases clipped from V and 0 bases from J, the junction kept 0 bases outside the gene matches. Germline assignment: CDR1 GTSNPN and CDR2 SVGIG (reference sequence). In DNA form, the CDR3 reads TGTGCCTGGGGACTAGCGGGAGGGAGCACAGATACGCAGTATTTT. This gives the protein CAWGLAGGSTDTQYF.

The CDR3 bases are TGTGCCAGCTCTCTACGATTACAGGGCTTTAGCACTGAAGCTTTCTTT. The encoded protein is CASSLRLQGFSTEAFF. The gene calls are TRBV18 and TRBJ1-1; D is perhaps TRBD1 (6 bases). V lost 6 bases to trimming and J lost 4 bases, with 21 bases between them. The CDR3 runs 16 residues. The V gene's germline CDR1 is KGHSH and CDR2 LQKENI.

This clone was counted a few times. The chain couples TRBV10-3 to TRBJ1-2, with D perhaps matching TRBD1 (5 bases). In germline, CDR1 is ENHRY, CDR2 SYGVKD. Trimming stripped 6 bases from V and 0 bases from J, with 11 bases between. This CDR3 region has 14 residues. The CDR3 sequence is CAISKQDSNYGYTF. For the CDR3, the DNA is TGTGCCATCAGCAAACAGGATTCTAACTATGGCTACACCTTC.

The chain uses TRBV7-2 and TRBJ1-5; no reliable D call. This CDR3 is built from 13 residues. The ends were cut back, 5 bases at V and 2 bases at J, with 7 bases in the middle. The germline CDR1 and CDR2 sequences are SGHTA and FQGNSA. The CDR3 region is CASSRTGNQPQHF. The CDR3 DNA sequence: TGTGCCAGCAGCCGAACGGGCAATCAGCCCCAGCATTTT.

The chain recombines TRBV30 with TRBJ2-5; 7 positions match TRBD2. The V gene end was trimmed by 8 bases and the J gene end by 0 bases; junction bases not matched to a gene: 18. The CDR3 covers 17 residues. Germline CDR1 is GTSNPN and CDR2 is SVGIG (reference sequence). CDR3 sequence reads: CAVNTAGTTFYQETQYF. CDR3 in DNA: TGTGCCGTTAACACAGCCGGGACTACCTTCTACCAAGAGACCCAGTACTTC.

This clone appeared once. The chain has TRBV20-1 and TRBJ1-2, with D perhaps TRBD1 (6 bases). The V end was cut by 6 bases, the J end by 4 bases, with 9 bases between. CDR3 length equals 11 residues. From germline, CDR1 is DFQATT and CDR2 SNEGSKA (reference sequence). CDR3 in DNA: TGCAGTGCCTGGGGGCCCTATGGCTACACCTTC. Translated: CSAWGPYGYTF.

The J gene is TRBJ2-1, the V gene TRBV5-1; D remains unclear. V lost 4 bases and J 7 bases, leaving 12 bases between the germline ends. The germline V gene has CDR1 SGHRS and CDR2 YFSETQ. There are 13 residues in the CDR3. CDR3 region: CASSLLGSNEQFF. CDR3 in DNA: TGCGCCAGCAGCCTTCTAGGATCTAATGAGCAGTTCTTC.

In this sample, this clone turned up a few times. V usage is TRBV29-1 and J usage is TRBJ2-1; D may be TRBD2 (6 bases). CDR1 and CDR2 (germline): SQVTM, ANQGSEA. The CDR3 length is 17 residues. The V end was cut by 6 bases, the J end by 2 bases, with 23 bases between. Here the CDR3 reads CSVTSARSGVAYNEQFF. The CDR3 bases are TGCAGCGTAACCTCTGCTCGTTCGGGGGTGGCCTACAATGAGCAGTTCTTC.

V is TRBV27 and J is TRBJ1-2; D unclear. The germline CDR1 and CDR2 sequences are MNHEY and SMNVEV (reference sequence). V lost 2 bases to trimming and J lost 4 bases, with 14 bases between them. The CDR3 has 15 amino acids. This CDR3 reads CASSLVEEGGYGYTF. The CDR3, as DNA: TGTGCCAGCAGTTTAGTTGAGGAGGGAGGCTATGGCTACACCTTC.

Details on this clone: At one end the junction does not follow the germline gene, possibly because of a read error. The chain links TRBV7-9 to TRBJ1-1, with D possibly matching TRBD1 (6 bases). CDR3 length: 8 residues. Germline assignment: CDR1 SEHNR and CDR2 FQNEAQ (reference sequence). The CDR3 region is CASSPTGF. As DNA, the CDR3 is TGTGCCAGCAGCCCGACAGGATTT.

A note on this clone: The same CDR3 arises from other DNA sequences in this sample as well. The rearrangement uses TRBV4-2 and TRBJ2-3, with TRBD2 matching 9 bases. Per germline, CDR1 LGHNA and CDR2 YNFKEQ. The J segment lost 0 bases and the V segment lost 4 bases, leaving 8 bases of the junction unmatched. CDR3 size: 17 residues. Written as DNA, the CDR3 is TGTGCCAGCAGCCGAACGACTAGCGGAAGCAGCACAGATACGCAGTATTTT. This translates into CASSRTTSGSSTDTQYF.

A few counts support this clone. The rearrangement uses TRBV29-1 and TRBJ2-1; no reliable D call. Trimming left V 4 bases short and J 3 bases short, with 13 bases between. The CDR3 length is 14 residues. Germline lookup yields CDR1 SQVTM and CDR2 ANQGSEA. CDR3 bases: TGCAGCGTTGTATCAGGAACCCTCTACAATGAGCAGTTCTTC. It translates to CSVVSGTLYNEQFF.

This clone has just one count. The CDR3, as DNA: TGTGCCAGCAGCTCGGGGGGTTCAAAAAACAATGAGCAGTTCTTC. Its protein is CASSSGGSKNNEQFF. This chain uses TRBV28 with TRBJ2-1; 7 nucleotides align to TRBD2. Unmatched junction bases numbered 10, after V lost 6 bases and J lost 5 bases. CDR1 is MDHEN, CDR2 SYDVKM, per germline. The CDR3 is 15 amino acids.

The chain's CDR3 is CASSPPGLRDGYTF. The CDR3 DNA sequence: TGTGCCAGCAGCCCCCCGGGACTAAGGGATGGCTACACCTTC. This chain connects TRBV5-4 to TRBJ1-2, with a tentative D call TRBD1 (5 bases). Germline CDR1 is SGHNT and CDR2 is YYREEE (reference sequence). This CDR3 contains 14 residues. V dropped 4 bases and J dropped 6 bases, with 16 bases sitting between them.

To note about this clone: Different DNA sequences within this sample yield the same CDR3. The V and J genes are TRBV14 and TRBJ1-1; a possible D gene is TRBD1 (6 bases). CDR3 length: 16 residues. CDR1 SGHDN and CDR2 FVKESK come from the germline V gene. V was cut by 4 bases and J by 1 base, with 16 bases left in between. CDR3 protein: CASSPLQGAGNTEAFF. CDR3 sequence (DNA): TGTGCCAGCAGCCCCTTACAGGGAGCAGGGAACACTGAAGCTTTCTTT.

The chain combines TRBV14 with TRBJ2-7; 11 nucleotides agree with TRBD1. This CDR3 is built from 15 residues. V lost 2 bases, J lost 2 bases, and 2 bases stayed unmatched. The V gene's germline CDR1 is SGHDN and CDR2 FVKESK. The CDR3 loop is CASSQLDRGPYEQYF. As DNA, the CDR3 is TGTGCCAGCAGCCAACTGGACAGGGGGCCCTACGAGCAGTACTTC.

This clone occurred a few times. V and J are TRBV6-6 and TRBJ2-7; 10 bases are shared with TRBD1. Germline loops: CDR1 MNHNY, CDR2 SVGAGI (reference sequence). Trimming at V came to 6 bases and at J to 5 bases, leaving 4 bases not matched to a gene. The CDR3 is 13 residues long. CDR3 protein: CASSPGQGNEQYV. CDR3 nucleotide sequence: TGTGCCAGCAGCCCGGGACAGGGGAACGAGCAGTACGTC.

DNA of the CDR3: TGTGCCAGCAGTTCCGGACAGCCTGGGGCCAACGTCCTGACTTTC. It specifies CASSSGQPGANVLTF. The gene calls are TRBV6-6 and TRBJ2-6; TRBD1 is a possible D gene (6 bases). Trimming pared 4 bases from V and 2 bases from J, leaving 9 bases between. Germline V gives CDR1 MNHNY, CDR2 SVGAGI (reference sequence). The CDR3 runs to 15 residues.

The rearrangement uses TRBV6-1 and TRBJ2-7, with TRBD1 as a possible D gene (6 bases). The CDR3 is made up of 14 amino acids. Germline CDR1 is MNHNS and CDR2 is SASEGT. V was clipped by 3 bases and J by 4 bases, with 13 bases between them. CDR3 protein: CASSDRGSGYEQYV. The CDR3, as DNA: TGTGCCAGCAGTGACAGGGGCAGCGGTTACGAGCAGTACGTC.

The chain joins TRBV28 to TRBJ1-1; TRBD1 agrees at 7 bases. The CDR3 loop spans 13 amino acids. Germline V gene lookup returns CDR1 MDHEN and CDR2 SYDVKM. The ends lost 5 bases at V and 1 base at J; junction bases unmatched: 1. The CDR3 here is CASSQGGNTEAFF. CDR3 DNA: TGTGCCAGCAGTCAGGGGGGGAACACTGAAGCTTTCTTT.

The gene calls are TRBV13 and TRBJ1-1, with no clear D. Trimming removed 3 bases at V and 11 bases at J, with 10 bases between. Germline CDR1 is PRHDT and CDR2 is FYEKMQ (reference sequence). CDR3 length: 11 amino acids. Here the CDR3 reads CASSFGERAFF. CDR3 nucleotide sequence: TGTGCCAGCAGCTTCGGGGAGCGGGCTTTCTTT.

This clone was found a few times. J is TRBJ1-5 and V is TRBV19; no firm D call. Germline V CDR1 and CDR2: LNHDA, SQIVND (reference sequence). Trimming left V 6 bases short and J 7 bases short, with 13 bases between. The CDR3 is 13 amino acids. The CDR3 DNA reads as TGTGCCAGTAGCACACAGAGTAAGCAGCCCCAGCATTTT. This encodes CASSTQSKQPQHF.

The rearrangement links TRBV4-1 to TRBJ1-6, with a possible D match to TRBD1 (6 bases). The V gene lost 1 base and the J gene lost 8 bases, with 9 bases spanning the gap. Germline CDR1 and CDR2: MGHRA and YSYEKL. This CDR3 is 14 amino acids long. Written as DNA, the CDR3 is TGCGCCAGCAGCCAAGGAGCAGGGGATTCACCCCTCCACTTT. Amino acids: CASSQGAGDSPLHF.